This T cell receptor (beta chain) was sequenced for a study of blood T cells in healthy people across ages. Findings and caveats of the study: When set beside aged donors, long-lived donors presented more naive CD4+ cells and higher diversity.

With respect to this clonotype: Its antigen is unidentified.

The authors ran a second PCR of about 6 to 11 cycles using a sample-barcoded 5' primer and a J-beta primer mix. TCRdb re-derived calls from the 5' RACE reads in MiXCR, one entry per CDR3 protein. The table records 1.4 million or so distinct CDR3 sequences, 42% of them present only once. There are 14 residues in the CDR3. Per the germline V gene, CDR1 is MNHEY and CDR2 is SVGAGI. After removal of 7 bases from V and 0 bases from J, the junction contained 3 bases not matched to a gene. The sequence was obtained from a woman in her late teens or twenties in good health. This sequence joins TRBV6-5 and TRBJ1-3, with 7 bases aligning to TRBD1. The sample comprised blood. The CDR3, as DNA: TGTGCCAGCAAGGGACAGTACTCTGGAAACACCATATATTTT. It yields the protein CASKGQYSGNTIYF.